This T cell receptor (beta chain) emerged from a study of technical replicates of blood from a handful of donors. Germline V gene data show CDR1 as LGHNA and CDR2 as YSLEER. The CDR3 sequence is 14 residues long. V lost 0 bases to trimming and J lost 6 bases, with 10 bases between them. The repertoire was sequenced with immunoSEQ multiplex PCR; TCRdb's copy has only in-frame clones and lacks some. The sample lists about 88,000 clones, 95% occurring once. Sequencing was carried out using T cells isolated from PBMCs. The receptor's source is a human donor in good health. The V and J genes are TRBV4-3 and TRBJ2-3; D gene uncertain. In nucleotides, the CDR3 is TGCGCCAGCAGCCAAGAAGAGGCGTCCGATACGCAGTATTTT. It translates to CASSQEEASDTQYF.